A selection of T cell receptor beta chains follows, all from one sample in a study of T cell repertoires in cytomegalovirus infection. TCRdb reprocessed the reads with MiXCR, giving one entry per CDR3 protein. The sample holds around 630,000 distinct CDR3 sequences, about 24% seen once. What was sequenced was CD8+ T cells from PBMCs. These TCRs come from a human donor in good health (CMV status not recorded). Some clones in this sample may be carry-over from other donors' samples. Both conserved end residues are part of each CDR3. The order of the fields is V gene, J gene, D gene, clone size, CDR3 protein, CDR3 DNA. A D gene is named only where the DNA matches it firmly. Size is stated for part of the rows, as once, few or many counts, or as a class when the clone is expanded.

v_call: TRBV14
j_call: TRBJ1-3
d_call: TRBD1
clone_size: few
cdr3_aa: CASSLRGTGNTIYF
cdr3_nt: TGTGCCAGCAGCCTCAGGGGGACTGGAAACACCATATATTTT

v_call: TRBV11-2
j_call: TRBJ2-1
d_call: TRBD2
clone_size: -
cdr3_aa: CATAGDGQFF
cdr3_nt: TGTGCCACCGCGGGGGATGGGCAGTTCTTC

v_call: TRBV28
j_call: TRBJ2-2
d_call: TRBD1
clone_size: -
cdr3_aa: CASSFFRGPGELFF
cdr3_nt: TGTGCCAGCAGTTTTTTCAGGGGGCCCGGGGAGCTGTTTTTT

v_call: TRBV27
j_call: TRBJ2-1
d_call: TRBD2
clone_size: -
cdr3_aa: CASSSPPASGYNEQFF
cdr3_nt: TGTGCCAGCAGTTCCCCTCCTGCTAGCGGGTACAATGAGCAGTTCTTC

v_call: TRBV12-3/TRBV12-4
j_call: TRBJ1-1
d_call: TRBD1
clone_size: -
cdr3_aa: CASSAPSTGGTEAFF
cdr3_nt: TGTGCCAGCAGTGCCCCTTCGACAGGGGGAACTGAAGCTTTCTTT

v_call: TRBV29-1
j_call: TRBJ2-1
d_call: TRBD1
clone_size: -
cdr3_aa: CSAEGQGQYNEQFF
cdr3_nt: TGCAGCGCAGAGGGACAGGGGCAATACAATGAGCAGTTCTTC

v_call: TRBV6-4
j_call: TRBJ2-1
d_call: TRBD1
clone_size: many
cdr3_aa: CASSDSTGGNEQFF
cdr3_nt: TGTGCCAGCAGTGACTCGACAGGGGGCAATGAGCAGTTCTTC

v_call: TRBV7-9
j_call: TRBJ1-1
d_call: TRBD1
clone_size: -
cdr3_aa: CASSSAGQGFAEAFF
cdr3_nt: TGTGCCAGCAGCTCCGCGGGACAGGGGTTCGCTGAAGCTTTCTTT

v_call: TRBV28
j_call: TRBJ2-5
d_call: TRBD1
clone_size: -
cdr3_aa: CASSPPPAGGQETQYF
cdr3_nt: TGTGCCAGCAGTCCCCCCCCGGCAGGGGGTCAAGAGACCCAGTACTTC

v_call: TRBV5-1
j_call: TRBJ2-7
d_call: TRBD1
clone_size: many
cdr3_aa: CASRERGPSYEQYF
cdr3_nt: TGCGCCAGCAGGGAAAGGGGGCCCTCCTACGAGCAGTACTTC

v_call: TRBV24-1
j_call: TRBJ2-3
d_call: TRBD2
clone_size: few
cdr3_aa: CATSVVAGAFTDTQYF
cdr3_nt: TGTGCCACCAGTGTCGTAGCGGGGGCCTTCACAGATACGCAGTATTTT

v_call: TRBV29-1
j_call: TRBJ1-5
d_call: -
clone_size: -
cdr3_aa: CSAAVGKGIGNQPQHF
cdr3_nt: TGCAGCGCCGCCGTTGGGAAGGGGATTGGCAATCAGCCCCAGCATTTT

v_call: TRBV4-1
j_call: TRBJ1-2
d_call: -
clone_size: -
cdr3_aa: CASSHPQGLGDYGYTF
cdr3_nt: TGCGCCAGCAGCCACCCCCAGGGACTTGGGGACTATGGCTACACCTTC

v_call: TRBV7-9
j_call: TRBJ1-1
d_call: -
clone_size: -
cdr3_aa: CASSLGRDSGTEAFF
cdr3_nt: TGTGCCAGCAGCTTAGGGAGGGACTCCGGGACTGAAGCTTTCTTT

v_call: TRBV27
j_call: TRBJ2-3
d_call: TRBD2
clone_size: -
cdr3_aa: CASSLRTSGVRGTDTQYF
cdr3_nt: TGTGCCAGCAGTTTACGAACTAGCGGGGTCCGTGGCACAGATACGCAGTATTTT

v_call: TRBV28
j_call: TRBJ1-5
d_call: TRBD1
clone_size: many
cdr3_aa: CASRSDRGNQPQHF
cdr3_nt: TGTGCCAGCAGATCCGACAGGGGCAATCAGCCCCAGCATTTT

v_call: TRBV12-3/TRBV12-4
j_call: TRBJ2-1
d_call: -
clone_size: many
cdr3_aa: CASSFRGTYNEQFF
cdr3_nt: TGTGCCAGCAGTTTCCGGGGGACCTACAATGAGCAGTTCTTC

v_call: TRBV6-2/TRBV6-3
j_call: TRBJ2-1
d_call: -
clone_size: few
cdr3_aa: CASSPAWGEQFF
cdr3_nt: TGTGCCAGCAGCCCTGCCTGGGGGGAGCAGTTCTTC

v_call: TRBV29-1
j_call: TRBJ2-6
d_call: TRBD1
clone_size: -
cdr3_aa: CSVQGDSGANVLTF
cdr3_nt: TGCAGCGTTCAGGGGGACTCTGGGGCCAACGTCCTGACTTTC

v_call: TRBV29-1
j_call: TRBJ2-5
d_call: -
clone_size: many
cdr3_aa: CSVDRQAPETQYF
cdr3_nt: TGCAGCGTTGACAGACAGGCCCCAGAGACCCAGTACTTC

v_call: TRBV9
j_call: TRBJ1-4
d_call: TRBD1
clone_size: -
cdr3_aa: CASSGTGTGNEKLFF
cdr3_nt: TGTGCCAGCAGCGGGACCGGGACAGGGAATGAAAAACTGTTTTTT

v_call: TRBV7-8
j_call: TRBJ2-3
d_call: -
clone_size: many
cdr3_aa: CASSLEGDGADTQYF
cdr3_nt: TGTGCCAGCAGCCTCGAGGGGGATGGGGCAGATACGCAGTATTTT

v_call: TRBV29-1
j_call: TRBJ1-1
d_call: -
clone_size: few
cdr3_aa: CSVVSLPEAFF
cdr3_nt: TGCAGCGTTGTTTCCCTACCTGAAGCTTTCTTT

v_call: TRBV7-2
j_call: TRBJ1-6
d_call: -
clone_size: many
cdr3_aa: CASRGGSSYNSPLHF
cdr3_nt: TGTGCCAGCAGGGGTGGGAGCTCCTATAATTCACCCCTCCACTTT

v_call: TRBV7-2
j_call: TRBJ1-1
d_call: TRBD1
clone_size: many
cdr3_aa: CASSTMDRLNTEAFF
cdr3_nt: TGTGCCAGCAGCACTATGGACAGGTTGAACACTGAAGCTTTCTTT

v_call: TRBV7-6
j_call: TRBJ2-1
d_call: -
clone_size: many
cdr3_aa: CASSLEGTSSYNEQFF
cdr3_nt: TGTGCCAGCAGCTTAGAGGGAACAAGCTCCTACAATGAGCAGTTCTTC

v_call: TRBV28
j_call: TRBJ2-1
d_call: TRBD2
clone_size: -
cdr3_aa: CASNPGLAGGKSRDEQFF
cdr3_nt: TGTGCCAGCAACCCGGGACTAGCGGGGGGGAAGTCTAGGGATGAGCAGTTCTTC

v_call: TRBV28
j_call: TRBJ2-5
d_call: -
clone_size: -
cdr3_aa: CASSPIRLTVPRQETQYF
cdr3_nt: TGTGCCAGCAGTCCTATACGATTGACGGTACCGCGGCAAGAGACCCAGTACTTC

v_call: TRBV7-9
j_call: TRBJ2-1
d_call: TRBD1
clone_size: -
cdr3_aa: CASSFRTGRSYNEQFF
cdr3_nt: TGTGCCAGCAGCTTTAGGACAGGGAGGTCCTACAATGAGCAGTTCTTC

v_call: TRBV10-3
j_call: TRBJ2-5
d_call: TRBD2
clone_size: once
cdr3_aa: CAIWREGQETQYF
cdr3_nt: TGTGCCATCTGGCGGGAGGGTCAAGAGACCCAGTACTTC

v_call: TRBV6-8
j_call: TRBJ2-1
d_call: -
clone_size: few
cdr3_aa: CASSYARDNEQFF
cdr3_nt: TGTGCCAGCAGTTATGCCAGAGACAATGAGCAGTTCTTC

v_call: TRBV7-6
j_call: TRBJ2-1
d_call: -
clone_size: few
cdr3_aa: CASSVRVPYNEQFF
cdr3_nt: TGTGCCAGCAGCGTCAGGGTACCCTACAATGAGCAGTTCTTC

v_call: TRBV13
j_call: TRBJ2-1
d_call: TRBD2
clone_size: -
cdr3_aa: CASTSRVAGLYNEQFF
cdr3_nt: TGTGCCAGCACCTCTAGGGTAGCGGGGCTCTACAATGAGCAGTTCTTC

v_call: TRBV5-1
j_call: TRBJ1-1
d_call: -
clone_size: -
cdr3_aa: CASSLEGLMNTEAFF
cdr3_nt: TGCGCCAGCAGCTTGGAGGGGCTCATGAACACTGAAGCTTTCTTT

v_call: TRBV20-1
j_call: TRBJ1-1
d_call: -
clone_size: few
cdr3_aa: CSARARGWTEAFF
cdr3_nt: TGCAGTGCTAGAGCCCGAGGCTGGACTGAAGCTTTCTTT

v_call: TRBV29-1
j_call: TRBJ2-2
d_call: -
clone_size: few
cdr3_aa: CSVEWPNTGELFF
cdr3_nt: TGCAGCGTTGAGTGGCCGAACACCGGGGAGCTGTTTTTT

v_call: TRBV28
j_call: TRBJ2-1
d_call: TRBD2
clone_size: -
cdr3_aa: CASSPGVSGTSSYNEQFF
cdr3_nt: TGTGCCAGCAGCCCCGGGGTTAGCGGGACGAGCTCCTACAATGAGCAGTTCTTC

v_call: TRBV20-1
j_call: TRBJ2-3
d_call: TRBD2
clone_size: few
cdr3_aa: CSAIRLAGSTDTQYF
cdr3_nt: TGCAGTGCTATCCGACTAGCGGGTAGCACAGATACGCAGTATTTT

v_call: TRBV28
j_call: TRBJ2-5
d_call: -
clone_size: many
cdr3_aa: CASSLWGARAGLYQETQYF
cdr3_nt: TGTGCCAGCAGTTTATGGGGGGCTCGAGCGGGGCTGTACCAAGAGACCCAGTACTTC

v_call: TRBV28
j_call: TRBJ1-5
d_call: TRBD1
clone_size: few
cdr3_aa: CASSLRTGGGQPQHF
cdr3_nt: TGTGCCAGCAGTTTACGAACAGGGGGTGGTCAGCCCCAGCATTTT

v_call: TRBV12-3/TRBV12-4
j_call: TRBJ2-2
d_call: -
clone_size: many
cdr3_aa: CASSFTVGFTGELFF
cdr3_nt: TGTGCCAGCAGTTTTACAGTCGGATTCACCGGGGAGCTGTTTTTT

v_call: TRBV12-3/TRBV12-4
j_call: TRBJ2-3
d_call: TRBD1
clone_size: many
cdr3_aa: CASSGQGTDTQYF
cdr3_nt: TGTGCCAGCAGTGGACAGGGCACAGATACGCAGTATTTT

v_call: TRBV28
j_call: TRBJ2-5
d_call: -
clone_size: few
cdr3_aa: CASRALDPWETQYF
cdr3_nt: TGTGCCAGCAGGGCCCTGGACCCGTGGGAGACCCAGTACTTC

v_call: TRBV13
j_call: TRBJ1-2
d_call: -
clone_size: -
cdr3_aa: CASRSRGESYGYTF
cdr3_nt: TGTGCCAGCAGATCAAGGGGAGAGTCCTATGGCTACACCTTC

v_call: TRBV4-3
j_call: TRBJ1-1
d_call: -
clone_size: -
cdr3_aa: CASSQVYMNTEAFF
cdr3_nt: TGCGCCAGCAGCCAAGTATACATGAACACTGAAGCTTTCTTT

v_call: TRBV11-3
j_call: TRBJ2-1
d_call: TRBD2
clone_size: many
cdr3_aa: CASSFYSGGAGEQFF
cdr3_nt: TGTGCCAGCAGCTTTTACAGCGGGGGGGCCGGTGAGCAGTTCTTC

v_call: TRBV4-3
j_call: TRBJ2-1
d_call: TRBD2
clone_size: -
cdr3_aa: CASSQEVGLAGEQFF
cdr3_nt: TGCGCCAGCAGCCAAGAGGTGGGACTAGCGGGGGAGCAGTTCTTC

v_call: TRBV10-3
j_call: TRBJ2-3
d_call: -
clone_size: few
cdr3_aa: CAISDYWGTQYF
cdr3_nt: TGTGCCATCAGTGATTACTGGGGTACGCAGTATTTT

v_call: TRBV29-1
j_call: TRBJ2-7
d_call: -
clone_size: -
cdr3_aa: CSVEIAGISSYEQYF
cdr3_nt: TGCAGCGTTGAAATCGCAGGGATAAGCTCCTACGAGCAGTACTTC

v_call: TRBV5-6
j_call: TRBJ2-2
d_call: -
clone_size: -
cdr3_aa: CASSPSGARDTGELFF
cdr3_nt: TGTGCCAGCAGCCCATCGGGGGCGAGGGACACCGGGGAGCTGTTTTTT

v_call: TRBV2
j_call: TRBJ1-1
d_call: -
clone_size: -
cdr3_aa: CASSEVAGRTEAFF
cdr3_nt: TGTGCCAGCAGTGAAGTGGCAGGGCGCACTGAAGCTTTCTTT

v_call: TRBV7-2
j_call: TRBJ2-1
d_call: -
clone_size: many
cdr3_aa: CASRQGYNEQFF
cdr3_nt: TGTGCCAGCAGACAGGGCTACAATGAGCAGTTCTTC

v_call: TRBV20-1
j_call: TRBJ1-2
d_call: -
clone_size: -
cdr3_aa: CSARADGPYGYTF
cdr3_nt: TGCAGTGCTAGAGCGGACGGCCCCTATGGCTACACCTTC

v_call: TRBV20-1
j_call: TRBJ1-2
d_call: -
clone_size: few
cdr3_aa: CSARGIGEDYGYTF
cdr3_nt: TGCAGTGCTAGAGGGATAGGGGAGGACTATGGCTACACCTTC

v_call: TRBV6-6
j_call: TRBJ2-3
d_call: -
clone_size: many
cdr3_aa: CASSRGAGGTDTQYF
cdr3_nt: TGTGCCAGCAGTCGGGGGGCAGGAGGCACAGATACGCAGTATTTT

v_call: TRBV28
j_call: TRBJ1-1
d_call: -
clone_size: -
cdr3_aa: CASSFKEYTEAFF
cdr3_nt: TGTGCCAGCAGTTTTAAAGAGTACACTGAAGCTTTCTTT

v_call: TRBV20-1
j_call: TRBJ2-7
d_call: -
clone_size: -
cdr3_aa: CSARDPDRNNLYEQYF
cdr3_nt: TGCAGTGCTAGAGATCCGGACAGAAATAATCTCTACGAGCAGTACTTC